This record covers a single T cell receptor (beta chain). Its antigen is unknown. These data belong to a study of beta chain features in type 1 diabetes. Expressed TCRB transcripts were sequenced after all isolated RNA was converted to cDNA. Using immunoSEQ multiplex PCR, the repertoire was profiled, and TCRdb retains in-frame clones only, with some absent. Of about 640,000 clones in the sample, around an eighth were seen once. General study findings and limits: Within each of all four CD4+ subsets, Type 1 diabetes patients had TCRB CDR3s that were moderately but significantly shorter. The question of HLA type influencing TCRB rearrangement was one that remained unresolved here.

V lost 4 bases and J 3 bases, leaving 15 bases between the germline ends. In germline, CDR1 is LGHNA, CDR2 YNFKEQ. This CDR3 contains 15 residues. The TCR was taken from a man aged 25-45 years with type 1 diabetes. What was sequenced was naive CD4+ T cells from blood. This chain joins TRBV4-2 and TRBJ1-1; a weak D match, TRBD1 (6 bases). The CDR3 reads CASSRNTGFYTEAFF. In DNA form, the CDR3 reads TGTGCCAGCAGCCGAAACACAGGGTTCTACACTGAAGCTTTCTTT.